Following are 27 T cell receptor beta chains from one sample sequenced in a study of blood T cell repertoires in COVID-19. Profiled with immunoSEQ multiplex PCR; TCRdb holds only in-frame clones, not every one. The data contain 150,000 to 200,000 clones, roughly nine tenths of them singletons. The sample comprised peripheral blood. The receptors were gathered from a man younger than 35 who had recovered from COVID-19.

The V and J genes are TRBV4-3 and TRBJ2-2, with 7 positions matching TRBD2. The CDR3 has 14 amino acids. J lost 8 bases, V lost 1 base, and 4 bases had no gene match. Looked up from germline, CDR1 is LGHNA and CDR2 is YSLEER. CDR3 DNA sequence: TGCGCCAGCAGCCAAGGGGACTACGTAGGGGAGCTGTTTTTT. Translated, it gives CASSQGDYVGELFF.

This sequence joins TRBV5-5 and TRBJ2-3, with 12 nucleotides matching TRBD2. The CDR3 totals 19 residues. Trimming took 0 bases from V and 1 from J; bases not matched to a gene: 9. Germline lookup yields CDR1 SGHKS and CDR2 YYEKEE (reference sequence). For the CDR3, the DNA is TGTGCCAGCAGCTTGGCGTTTGGGACTAGCGGGCTTCGCACAGATACGCAGTATTTT. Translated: CASSLAFGTSGLRTDTQYF.

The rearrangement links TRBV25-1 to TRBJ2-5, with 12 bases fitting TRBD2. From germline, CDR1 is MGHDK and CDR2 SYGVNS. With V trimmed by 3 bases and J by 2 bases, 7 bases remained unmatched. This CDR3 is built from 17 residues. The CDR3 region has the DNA TGTGCCAGCAGTGAGACTAGCGGGGGCCCCCTTCAAGAGACCCAGTACTTC. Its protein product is CASSETSGGPLQETQYF.

The CDR3 DNA is TGCGCCAGCAGCTTGGGACATAGCACAGATACGCAGTATTTT. Encoded protein: CASSLGHSTDTQYF. The chain links TRBV5-1 to TRBJ2-3, with unresolved D. CDR3 size: 14 residues. CDR1 SGHRS and CDR2 YFSETQ come from the germline V gene. V was shortened by 0 bases and J by 0 bases, with 5 bases between the two germline ends.

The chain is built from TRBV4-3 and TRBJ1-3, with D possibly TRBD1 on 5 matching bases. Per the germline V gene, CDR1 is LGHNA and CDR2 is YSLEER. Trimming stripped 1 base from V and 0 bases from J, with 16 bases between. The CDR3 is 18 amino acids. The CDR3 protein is CASSQVGLEEYSGNTIYF. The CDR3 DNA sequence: TGCGCCAGCAGCCAAGTGGGGCTGGAAGAATACTCTGGAAACACCATATATTTT.

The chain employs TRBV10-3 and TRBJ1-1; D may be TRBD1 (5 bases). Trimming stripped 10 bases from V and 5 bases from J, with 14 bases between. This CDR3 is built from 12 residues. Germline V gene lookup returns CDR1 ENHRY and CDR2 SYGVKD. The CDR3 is CATGGDGTEAFF. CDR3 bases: TGTGCCACCGGAGGGGATGGGACTGAAGCTTTCTTT.

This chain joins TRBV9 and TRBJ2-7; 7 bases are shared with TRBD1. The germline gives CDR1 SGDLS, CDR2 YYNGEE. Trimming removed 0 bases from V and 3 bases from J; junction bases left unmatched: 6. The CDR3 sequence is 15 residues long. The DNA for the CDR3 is TGTGCCAGCAGCGTAGGGTGGGACAGACGCTACGAGCAGTACTTC. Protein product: CASSVGWDRRYEQYF.

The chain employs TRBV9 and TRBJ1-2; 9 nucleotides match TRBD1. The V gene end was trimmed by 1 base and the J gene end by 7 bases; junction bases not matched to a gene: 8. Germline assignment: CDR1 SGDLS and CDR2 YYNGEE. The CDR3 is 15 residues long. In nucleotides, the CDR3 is TGTGCCAGCAGCGTATGGGGACAGGGTGTCGGTGGCTACACCTTC. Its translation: CASSVWGQGVGGYTF.

Written as DNA, the CDR3 is TGTGCCAGCTCTCCCGGGACAGGGGGGATCGGGGAGCTGTTTTTT. Translated, it gives CASSPGTGGIGELFF. The J gene is TRBJ2-2, the V gene TRBV25-1; 11 nucleotides align to TRBD1. V dropped 8 bases and J dropped 7; count of bases not matched to a gene: 9. The V gene's germline CDR1 is MGHDK and CDR2 SYGVNS. The CDR3 totals 15 residues.

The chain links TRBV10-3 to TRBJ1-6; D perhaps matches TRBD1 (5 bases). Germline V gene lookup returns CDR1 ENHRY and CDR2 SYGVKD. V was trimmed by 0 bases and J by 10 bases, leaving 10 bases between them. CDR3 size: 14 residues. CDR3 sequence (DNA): TGTGCCATCAGTGAGTCAGGGGTCGGATCACCCCTCCACTTT. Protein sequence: CAISESGVGSPLHF.

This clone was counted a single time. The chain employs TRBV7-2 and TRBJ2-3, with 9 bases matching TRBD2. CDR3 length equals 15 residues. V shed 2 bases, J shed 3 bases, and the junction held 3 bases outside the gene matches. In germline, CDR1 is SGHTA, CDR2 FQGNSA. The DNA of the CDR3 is TGTGCCAGCAGCTTAACTAGCGGGTGGACAGATACGCAGTATTTT. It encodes CASSLTSGWTDTQYF.

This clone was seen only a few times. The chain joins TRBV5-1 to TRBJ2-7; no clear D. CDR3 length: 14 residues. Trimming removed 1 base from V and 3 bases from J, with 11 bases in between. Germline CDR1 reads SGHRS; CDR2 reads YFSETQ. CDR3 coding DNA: TGCGCCAGCAGCTTGAGAGCTGATGGCTACGAGCAGTACTTC. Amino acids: CASSLRADGYEQYF.

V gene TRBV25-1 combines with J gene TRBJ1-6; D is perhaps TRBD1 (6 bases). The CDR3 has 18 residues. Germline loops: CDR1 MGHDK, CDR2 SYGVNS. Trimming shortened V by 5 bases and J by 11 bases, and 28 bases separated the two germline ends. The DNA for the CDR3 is TGTGCCAGCAGTCAACCGGGACACCCTACCGGGCTAGAGGCACCCCTCCACTTT. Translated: CASSQPGHPTGLEAPLHF. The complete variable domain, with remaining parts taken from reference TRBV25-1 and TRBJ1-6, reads EADIYQTPRYLVIGTGKKITLECSQTMGHDKMYWYQQDPGMELHLIHYSYGVNSTEKGDLSSESTVSRIRTEHFPLTLESARPSHTSQYLCASSQPGHPTGLEAPLHFGNGTRLTVT.

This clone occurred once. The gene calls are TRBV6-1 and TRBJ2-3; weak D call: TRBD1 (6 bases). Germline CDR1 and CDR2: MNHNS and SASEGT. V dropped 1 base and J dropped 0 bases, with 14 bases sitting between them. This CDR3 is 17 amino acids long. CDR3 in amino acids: CASSEEVGALSTDTQYF. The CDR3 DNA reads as TGTGCCAGCAGTGAAGAAGTGGGGGCGCTTAGCACAGATACGCAGTATTTT.

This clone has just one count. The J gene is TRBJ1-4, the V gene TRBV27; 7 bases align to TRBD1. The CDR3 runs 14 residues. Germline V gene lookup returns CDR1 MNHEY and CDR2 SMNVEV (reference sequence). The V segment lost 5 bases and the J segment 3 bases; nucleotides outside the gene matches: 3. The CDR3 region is CASSRQGPNEKLFF. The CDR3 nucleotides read TGTGCCAGCAGTCGACAGGGCCCTAATGAAAAACTGTTTTTT. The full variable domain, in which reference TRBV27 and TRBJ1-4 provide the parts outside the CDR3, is EAQVTQNPRYLITVTGKKLTVTCSQNMNHEYMSWYRQDPGLGLRQIYYSMNVEVTDKGDVPEGYKVSRKEKRNFPLILESPSPNQTSLYFCASSRQGPNEKLFFGSGTQLSVL.

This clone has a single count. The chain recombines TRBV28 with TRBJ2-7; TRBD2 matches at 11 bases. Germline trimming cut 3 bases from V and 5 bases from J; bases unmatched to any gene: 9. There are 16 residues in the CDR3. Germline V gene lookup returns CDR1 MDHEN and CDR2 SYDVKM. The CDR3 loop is CASSLDSGRALDEQYF. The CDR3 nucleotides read TGTGCCAGCAGTTTGGATAGCGGGAGGGCCTTAGACGAGCAGTACTTC.

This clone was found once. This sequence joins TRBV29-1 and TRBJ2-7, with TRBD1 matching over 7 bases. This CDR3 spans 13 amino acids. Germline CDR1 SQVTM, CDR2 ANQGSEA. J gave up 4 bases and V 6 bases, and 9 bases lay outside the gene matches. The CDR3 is CSVRPTGRYEQYF. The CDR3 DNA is TGCAGCGTCCGGCCGACAGGGCGGTACGAGCAGTACTTC.

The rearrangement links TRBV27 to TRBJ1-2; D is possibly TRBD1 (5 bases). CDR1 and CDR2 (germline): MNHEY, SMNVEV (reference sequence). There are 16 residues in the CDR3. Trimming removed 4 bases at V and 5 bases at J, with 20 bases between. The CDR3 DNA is TGTGCCAGCAGTTCAGCAAACCCTCGGACACCGTATGGCTACACCTTC. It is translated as CASSSANPRTPYGYTF.

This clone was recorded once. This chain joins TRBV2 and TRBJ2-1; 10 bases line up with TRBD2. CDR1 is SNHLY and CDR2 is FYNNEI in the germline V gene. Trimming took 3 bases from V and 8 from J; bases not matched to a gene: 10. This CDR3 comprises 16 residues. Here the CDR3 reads CASSDPLAGVLDEQFF. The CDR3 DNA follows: TGTGCCAGCAGTGACCCCCTAGCGGGAGTTCTGGATGAGCAGTTCTTC.

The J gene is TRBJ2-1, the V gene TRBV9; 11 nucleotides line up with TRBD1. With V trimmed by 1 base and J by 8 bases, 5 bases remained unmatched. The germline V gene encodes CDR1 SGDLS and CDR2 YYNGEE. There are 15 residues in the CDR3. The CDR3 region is CASSVPGTGGDEQFF. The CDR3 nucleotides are TGTGCCAGCAGCGTACCCGGGACAGGGGGTGATGAGCAGTTCTTC.

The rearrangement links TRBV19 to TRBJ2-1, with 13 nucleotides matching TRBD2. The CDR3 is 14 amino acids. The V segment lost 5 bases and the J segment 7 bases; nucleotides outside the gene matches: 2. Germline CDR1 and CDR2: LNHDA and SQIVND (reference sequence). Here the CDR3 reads CASSPTSGGNEQFF. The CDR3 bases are TGTGCCAGTAGTCCGACTAGCGGGGGGAATGAGCAGTTCTTC. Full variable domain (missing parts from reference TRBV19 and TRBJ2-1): DGGITQSPKYLFRKEGQNVTLSCEQNLNHDAMYWYRQDPGQGLRLIYYSQIVNDFQKGDIAEGYSVSREKKESFPLTVTSAQKNPTAFYLCASSPTSGGNEQFFGPGTRLTVL.

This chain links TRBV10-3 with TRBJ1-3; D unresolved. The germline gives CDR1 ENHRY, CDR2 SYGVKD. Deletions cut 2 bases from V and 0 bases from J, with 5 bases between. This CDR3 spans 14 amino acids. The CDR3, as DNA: TGTGCCATCAGTGAGACAGTCTCTGGAAACACCATATATTTT. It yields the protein CAISETVSGNTIYF.

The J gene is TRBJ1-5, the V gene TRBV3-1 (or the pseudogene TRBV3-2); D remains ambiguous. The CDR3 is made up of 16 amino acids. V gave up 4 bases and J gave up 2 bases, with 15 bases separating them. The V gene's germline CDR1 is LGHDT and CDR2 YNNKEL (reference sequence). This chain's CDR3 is CASSRSSGNGNQPQHF. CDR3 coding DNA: TGTGCCAGCAGCCGTAGCAGCGGGAATGGCAATCAGCCCCAGCATTTT.

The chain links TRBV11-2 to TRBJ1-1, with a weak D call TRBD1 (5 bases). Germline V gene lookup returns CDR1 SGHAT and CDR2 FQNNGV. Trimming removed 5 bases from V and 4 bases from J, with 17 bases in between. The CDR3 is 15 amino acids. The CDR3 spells CASSLLNLGVTEAFF. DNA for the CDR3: TGTGCCAGCAGCCTACTCAACTTAGGGGTCACTGAAGCTTTCTTT. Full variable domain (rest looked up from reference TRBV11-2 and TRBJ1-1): EAGVAQSPRYKIIEKRQSVAFWCNPISGHATLYWYQQILGQGPKLLIQFQNNGVVDDSQLPKDRFSAERLKGVDSTLKIQPAKLEDSAVYLCASSLLNLGVTEAFFGQGTRLTVV.

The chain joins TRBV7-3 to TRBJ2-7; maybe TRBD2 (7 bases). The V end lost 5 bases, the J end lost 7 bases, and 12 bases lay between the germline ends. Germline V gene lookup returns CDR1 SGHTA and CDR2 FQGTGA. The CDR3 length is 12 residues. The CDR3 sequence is CASSPQGGEQYF. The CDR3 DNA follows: TGTGCCAGCAGCCCACAGGGAGGGGAGCAGTACTTC.

The CDR3 coding sequence is TGTGCCAGCAGCTTAGATCAGGGGGCGCGGGTTGAAGCTTTCTTT. This codes for CASSLDQGARVEAFF. The chain has TRBV11-2 and TRBJ1-1; 8 bases agree with TRBD1. This CDR3 has 15 amino acids. CDR1 is SGHAT and CDR2 is FQNNGV in the germline V gene. J gave up 7 bases and V 0 bases, and 7 bases lay outside the gene matches.

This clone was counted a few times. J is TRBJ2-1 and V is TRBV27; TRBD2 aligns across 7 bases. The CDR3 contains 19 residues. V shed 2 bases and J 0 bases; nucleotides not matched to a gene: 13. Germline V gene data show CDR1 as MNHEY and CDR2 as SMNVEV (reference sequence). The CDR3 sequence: CASSLRFPSGTTSYNEQFF. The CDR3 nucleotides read TGTGCCAGCAGTTTAAGGTTTCCTAGCGGAACCACCTCCTACAATGAGCAGTTCTTC.